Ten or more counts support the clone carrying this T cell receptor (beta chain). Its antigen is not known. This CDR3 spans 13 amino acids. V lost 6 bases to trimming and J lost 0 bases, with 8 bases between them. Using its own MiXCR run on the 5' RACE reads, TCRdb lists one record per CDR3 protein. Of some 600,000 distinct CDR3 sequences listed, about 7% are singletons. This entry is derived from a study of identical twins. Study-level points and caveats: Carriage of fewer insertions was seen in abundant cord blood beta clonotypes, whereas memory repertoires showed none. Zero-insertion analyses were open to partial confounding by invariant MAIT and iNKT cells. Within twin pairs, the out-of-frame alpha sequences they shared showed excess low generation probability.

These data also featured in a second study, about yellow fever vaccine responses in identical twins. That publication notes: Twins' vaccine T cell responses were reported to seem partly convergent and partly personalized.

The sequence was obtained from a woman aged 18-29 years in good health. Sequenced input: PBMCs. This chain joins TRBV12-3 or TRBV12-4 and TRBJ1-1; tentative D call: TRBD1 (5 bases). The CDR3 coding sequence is TGTGCCAGCAGCTGGGGACTGAACACTGAAGCTTTCTTT. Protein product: CASSWGLNTEAFF.